This T cell receptor (beta chain) was recorded in a study of cytomegalovirus exposure and HLA in healthy donors. Study observations and caveats: Presence/absence analyses rested on an assumption that sequencing depth was roughly uniform across donors.

Germline lookup yields CDR1 SGHTA and CDR2 FQGNSA. The CDR3 covers 16 residues. Everyone who donated was a healthy bone marrow donor. About this clone: What it recognizes is unknown.

PCR amplification relied on 60 Vbeta primers (plus 13 Jbeta primers). Original handling: The authors later counted tens of millions of unique TCR beta chains, 8.5 million to 13 million of them shared. Repertoires were generated with immunoSEQ multiplex PCR, while TCRdb's copy carries only in-frame clones and drops some. D and trimming come from the DNA, and the V and J calls and clone size come from that table. Found here are 150,000 to 200,000 clones, 79% of them singletons; the top ten hold approximately 0.39%. The receptor comes from a male donor in good health and CMV-seropositive. Material for sequencing was PBMCs. V and J are TRBV7-2 and TRBJ2-5; D may be TRBD2 (6 bases). The J call is uncertain, as TRBJ2-7 better fits the DNA end. This CDR3 is CASTPPRRESSYEQYF. Here the CDR3 DNA reads TGTGCCAGCACCCCCCCCAGGCGGGAAAGCTCCTACGAGCAGTACTTC.